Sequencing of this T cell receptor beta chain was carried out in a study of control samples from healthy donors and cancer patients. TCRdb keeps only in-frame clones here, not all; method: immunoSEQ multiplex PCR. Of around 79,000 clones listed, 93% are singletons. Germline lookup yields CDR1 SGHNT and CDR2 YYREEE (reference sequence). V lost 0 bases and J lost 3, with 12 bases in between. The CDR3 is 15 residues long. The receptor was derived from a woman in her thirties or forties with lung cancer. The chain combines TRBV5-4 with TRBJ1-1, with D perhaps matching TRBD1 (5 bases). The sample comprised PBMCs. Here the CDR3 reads CASSLAQGSDTEAFF. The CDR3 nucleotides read TGTGCCAGCAGCTTGGCGCAGGGATCGGACACTGAAGCTTTCTTT.